This T cell receptor (beta chain) was identified in a study of T cells in Graves' hyperthyroidism and ophthalmopathy. Broader study findings: Most clonotypes expanded in thyroid above 0.001 were likewise present in blood. Ophthalmopathy was separated from stable hyperthyroidism by a 13 V-J model.

TCR beta CDR3 regions were amplified from RNA transcripts. RT-PCR in the first round (using the HTBI primer set) targeted the TCR CDR3. TCRdb used MiXCR to reprocess the multiplex PCR reads, holding one entry per CDR3 protein. Here the sample spans approximately 600,000 distinct CDR3 sequences, 14% to 15% being singletons. Ophthalmopathy cases met thresholds of Clinical Activity Score at least 3, NOSPECS grade at least 4 and duration under 3 months. From approximately 9.5 ml of fresh peripheral blood, PBMCs were isolated. The V and J ends lost 5 bases and 3 bases, in that order; junction bases with no gene match: 13. The CDR3 consists of 17 residues. The germline V gene encodes CDR1 LNHDA and CDR2 SQIVND (reference sequence). This clonotype was counted many times. Its antigen is undetermined.

V is TRBV19 and J is TRBJ1-1; 9 positions match TRBD1. The receptor was derived from a woman between 40 and 55 years old with Graves' ophthalmopathy. Sequencing input: blood. CDR3 in DNA: TGTGCCAGTAGTTCCGGGACAGGGTTTTTAGACTACACTGAAGCTTTCTTT. Its protein product is CASSSGTGFLDYTEAFF.